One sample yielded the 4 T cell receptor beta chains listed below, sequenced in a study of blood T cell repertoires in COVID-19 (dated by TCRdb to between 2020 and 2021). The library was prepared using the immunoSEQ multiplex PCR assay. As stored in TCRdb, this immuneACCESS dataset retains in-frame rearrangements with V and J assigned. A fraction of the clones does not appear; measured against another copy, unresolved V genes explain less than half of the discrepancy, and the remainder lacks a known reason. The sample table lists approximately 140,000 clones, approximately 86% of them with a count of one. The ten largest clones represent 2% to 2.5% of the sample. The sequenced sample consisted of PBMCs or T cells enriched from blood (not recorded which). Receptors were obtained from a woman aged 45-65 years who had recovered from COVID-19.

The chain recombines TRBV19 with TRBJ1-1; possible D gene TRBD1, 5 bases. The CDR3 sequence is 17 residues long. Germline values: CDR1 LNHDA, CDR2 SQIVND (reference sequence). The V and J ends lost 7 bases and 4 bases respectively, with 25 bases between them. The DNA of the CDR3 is TGTGCCAGTACCCCGGGGGGAGGGATTGCGCCGGGCACTGAAGCTTTCTTT. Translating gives CASTPGGGIAPGTEAFF.

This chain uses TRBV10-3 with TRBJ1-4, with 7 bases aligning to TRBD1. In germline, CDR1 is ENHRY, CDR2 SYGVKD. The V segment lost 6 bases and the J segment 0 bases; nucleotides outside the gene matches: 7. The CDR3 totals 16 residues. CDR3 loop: CAIRSTGPPTNEKLFF. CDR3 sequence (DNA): TGTGCCATCAGATCGACAGGGCCCCCAACTAATGAAAAACTGTTTTTT.

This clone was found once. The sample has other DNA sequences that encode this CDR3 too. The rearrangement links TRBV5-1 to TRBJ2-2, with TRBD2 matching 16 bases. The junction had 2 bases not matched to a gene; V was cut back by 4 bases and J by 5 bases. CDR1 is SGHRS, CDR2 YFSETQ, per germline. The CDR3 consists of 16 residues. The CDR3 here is CASSTGLAGGTGELFF. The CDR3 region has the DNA TGCGCCAGCAGCACGGGACTAGCGGGGGGGACCGGGGAGCTGTTTTTT. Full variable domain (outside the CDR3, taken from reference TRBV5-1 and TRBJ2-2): KAGVTQTPRYLIKTRGQQVTLSCSPISGHRSVSWYQQTPGQGLQFLFEYFSETQRNKGNFPGRFSGRQFSNSRSEMNVSTLELGDSALYLCASSTGLAGGTGELFFGEGSRLTVL.

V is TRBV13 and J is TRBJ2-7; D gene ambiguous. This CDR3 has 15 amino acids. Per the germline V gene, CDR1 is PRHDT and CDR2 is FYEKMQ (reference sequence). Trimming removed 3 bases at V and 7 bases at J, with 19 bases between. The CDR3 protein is CASSFSAFRSGEQYF. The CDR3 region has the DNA TGTGCCAGCAGCTTTTCGGCTTTCCGATCCGGGGAGCAGTACTTC.